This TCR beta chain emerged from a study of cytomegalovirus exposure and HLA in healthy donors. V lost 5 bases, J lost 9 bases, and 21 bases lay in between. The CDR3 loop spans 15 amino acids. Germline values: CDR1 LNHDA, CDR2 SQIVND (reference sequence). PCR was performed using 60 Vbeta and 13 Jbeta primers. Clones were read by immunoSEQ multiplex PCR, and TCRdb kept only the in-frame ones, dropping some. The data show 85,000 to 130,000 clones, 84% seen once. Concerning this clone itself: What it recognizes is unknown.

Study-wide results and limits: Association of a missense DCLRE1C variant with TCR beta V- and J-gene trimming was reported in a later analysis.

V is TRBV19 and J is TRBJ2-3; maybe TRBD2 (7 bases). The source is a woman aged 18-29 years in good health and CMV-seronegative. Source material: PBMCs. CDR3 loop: CASSGGGFNFVTQYF. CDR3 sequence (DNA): TGTGCCAGTAGTGGCGGGGGCTTCAACTTTGTGACGCAGTATTTT.